The present TCR beta chain was sequenced within a study of post-analysis software for immune sequencing data. General observations from the study: TRBV5-6, TRBV5-1 and TRBV20-1 belonged to a set of roughly 5 TRBV segments that were more frequent in patients than controls. Versus controls, multiple sclerosis patients showed significantly lower diversity (normalized Chao1).

A remark on this clonotype: As yet, its antigen is unknown.

Prepared TCR beta cDNA libraries contained unique molecular identifiers. A population of 1 to 10 million T cells gave rise to about half a million cDNA molecules. Each CDR3 protein is one row after TCRdb ran MiXCR on the PCR reads. The table lists approximately 770,000 distinct CDR3 sequences, 40% to 55% of them singletons. Trimming cost V 7 bases and J 4 bases, with 34 bases left between them. This CDR3 contains 20 residues. This clonotype was sampled from a girl aged 10 to 17 with multiple sclerosis. The sequenced sample was blood. The chain couples TRBV12-3 or TRBV12-4 to TRBJ1-2; D gene ambiguous. Here the CDR3 reads CASTHSSISRTRIKGYGYTF. The CDR3 coding sequence is TGTGCCAGCACCCATTCCTCGATAAGCCGGACCCGAATCAAAGGCTATGGCTACACCTTC.